This T cell receptor (beta chain) was retrieved from a study of CD8 T cells in Susac syndrome. The trim removed 4 bases at V and 1 base at J, leaving 6 bases unmatched. This CDR3 is 17 amino acids long. Germline-derived CDR1 and CDR2 are SGHRS and YFSETQ. Reverse transcription of about 0.5 to 1 ug RNA used random hexamers. Multiplex immunoSEQ PCR targeted 54 Vbeta and 13 Jbeta TCR beta segments. TCRdb used MiXCR to reprocess the immunoSEQ multiplex PCR reads, holding one entry per CDR3 protein. This table has about 76,000 distinct CDR3 sequences, under 95% appearing once. Sample: CD8+ T cells from PBMCs. The sequence derives from a human donor with Susac syndrome. The chain is built from TRBV5-1 and TRBJ2-7; 15 bases match TRBD2. In DNA, the CDR3 is TGCGCCAGCAGCCTCGGGACTAGCGGGAGGATTTCCTACGAGCAGTACTTC. Translated: CASSLGTSGRISYEQYF.